This record concerns one T cell receptor (beta chain) sequence. Antigen: not known. CDR3 length: 15 amino acids. The V and J ends lost 5 bases and 0 bases, in that order; junction bases with no gene match: 6. The germline V gene has CDR1 SGHVS and CDR2 FNYEAQ. It was second doses at about 4 or about 12 weeks that were pooled. These data are taken from a study of T cell responses to AZD1222 COVID-19 vaccine. Assay: immunoSEQ multiplex PCR; the TCRdb copy retains only in-frame clones and omits some. The table shows about 120,000 clones, with about nine tenths occurring only once. Study-level points and caveats: Unmutated variant regions are reportedly the target of nearly half of TCRs that are spike-specific. Compared with day 0, the breadth and depth of the Spike-specific TCR repertoire rose significantly after two doses of AZD1222.

The sequence was obtained from an adult who received the AZD1222 COVID-19 vaccine. Specimen: peripheral blood, collected 28 days after the second AZD1222 dose. This chain connects TRBV7-6 to TRBJ1-1, with 7 bases identical to TRBD1. CDR3 amino acids: CASSPSGQLNTEAFF. CDR3 nucleotide sequence: TGTGCCAGCAGCCCGTCGGGACAGTTGAACACTGAAGCTTTCTTT.